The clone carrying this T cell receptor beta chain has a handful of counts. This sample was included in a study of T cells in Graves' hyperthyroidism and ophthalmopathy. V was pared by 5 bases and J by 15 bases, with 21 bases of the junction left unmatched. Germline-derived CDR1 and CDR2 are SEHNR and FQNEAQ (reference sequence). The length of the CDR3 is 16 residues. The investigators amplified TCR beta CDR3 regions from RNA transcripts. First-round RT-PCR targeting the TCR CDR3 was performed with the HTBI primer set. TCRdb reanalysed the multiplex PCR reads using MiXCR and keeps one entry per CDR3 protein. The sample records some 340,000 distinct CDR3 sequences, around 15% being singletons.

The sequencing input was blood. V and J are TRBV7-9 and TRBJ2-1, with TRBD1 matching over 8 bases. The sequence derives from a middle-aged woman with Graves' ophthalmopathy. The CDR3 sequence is CASSDGMDRDRGTPFF. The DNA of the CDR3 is TGTGCCAGCAGCGACGGGATGGACAGGGATAGGGGGACCCCGTTCTTC.